This entry lists 25 T cell receptor beta chains sequenced from one sample in a study of tumor-infiltrating lymphocytes in glioblastoma multiforme. TCR beta libraries were built from RNA through three nested multiplex PCR rounds using modified ARM-PCR. TCRdb reprocessed the multiplex PCR reads with MiXCR, giving one entry per CDR3 protein. The sample carries around 13,000 distinct CDR3 sequences, 66% recorded once. Input material: brain tumor tissue. Source of these receptors: a male donor with glioblastoma.

The table lists this clonotype with a count of one. The gene calls are TRBV20-1 and TRBJ2-3, with a tentative D call TRBD1 (6 bases). Trimming shortened V by 5 bases and J by 2 bases, and 11 bases separated the two germline ends. Germline V gene lookup returns CDR1 DFQATT and CDR2 SNEGSKA (reference sequence). The CDR3 totals 13 residues. The CDR3 protein is CSAEPGDTDTQYF. DNA for the CDR3: TGCAGTGCTGAGCCAGGGGACACAGATACGCAGTATTTT.

This sequence joins TRBV6-6 and TRBJ1-5, with TRBD1 matching 9 bases. Germline CDR1 reads MNHNY; CDR2 reads SVGAGI (reference sequence). This CDR3 spans 15 amino acids. J was trimmed by 6 bases and V by 3 bases; bases with no gene match: 6. The CDR3 DNA follows: TGTGCCAGCAGTTATAGGACAGGGGAAGGTCAGCCCCAGCATTTT. This translates into CASSYRTGEGQPQHF.

Comment on this clonotype: Given a much more abundant clone one base away, this may be a read error. As the CDR3 is not closed by the conserved phenylalanine or tryptophan, this likely results from a read error. This chain connects TRBV2 to TRBJ2-3, with D maybe TRBD2 (5 bases). Between the trimmed V and J ends, which lost 6 bases and 4 bases, there was a span of 8 bases. The germline V gene encodes CDR1 SNHLY and CDR2 FYNNEI. This CDR3 has 12 residues. CDR3 bases: TGTGCCAGCAGGCGGACTGCAGATACGCAGTATTAT. This encodes CASRRTADTQYY.

The chain joins TRBV6-5 to TRBJ1-4; D may be TRBD1 (5 bases). Trimming pared 2 bases from V and 0 bases from J, leaving 10 bases between. The length of the CDR3 is 16 residues. Germline V gives CDR1 MNHEY, CDR2 SVGAGI. The CDR3 region has the DNA TGTGCCAGCAGTTACGGGCAGGGTGCAACTAATGAAAAACTGTTTTTT. The encoded protein is CASSYGQGATNEKLFF.

Comments on this clonotype: Since a much larger clone is just one base distant, this may be a read error. This chain connects TRBV2 to TRBJ2-2; no clear D gene. The CDR3 totals 14 residues. The germline V gene has CDR1 SNHLY and CDR2 FYNNEI. The CDR3 nucleotides are TGTGCCAGCAACGATAGGAGCTCCACCGTGGAGCTGTTTTTT. Amino acids: CASNDRSSTVELFF.

This chain joins TRBV29-1 and TRBJ2-1, with D possibly being TRBD1 or TRBD2 (5 bases each). V was pared by 7 bases and J by 12 bases, with 25 bases between. The germline V gene has CDR1 SQVTM and CDR2 ANQGSEA. The CDR3 has 14 residues. CDR3 sequence (DNA): TGCAGCGCTCGGGACGTGAGCTCCTACAGTGGGCAGTTCTTC. This sequence encodes CSARDVSSYSGQFF.

This clonotype was detected only once. The chain couples TRBV6-6 to TRBJ1-5; weak D call: TRBD1 (5 bases). From germline, CDR1 is MNHNY and CDR2 SVGAGI (reference sequence). The CDR3 totals 15 residues. The ends were cut back, 0 bases at V and 0 bases at J, with 6 bases in the middle. The CDR3 here is CASSYSGDSNQPQHF. CDR3 bases: TGTGCCAGCAGTTACTCGGGGGATAGCAATCAGCCCCAGCATTTT.

The genes are TRBV6-1 and TRBJ1-2; TRBD1 might be the D (6 bases). The CDR3 has 16 amino acids. The ends were cut back, 1 base at V and 3 bases at J, with 15 bases in the middle. Germline-derived CDR1 and CDR2 are MNHNS and SASEGT. The CDR3 DNA reads TGTGCCAGCAGTGAAGTCAGGGGTCGGGGATACTATGGCTACACCTTC. Translation: CASSEVRGRGYYGYTF.

The rearrangement uses TRBV7-9 and TRBJ1-5; D unresolved. The germline V and J ends were trimmed by 2 bases and 5 bases, with 10 bases remaining between them. Per the germline V gene, CDR1 is SEHNR and CDR2 is FQNEAQ (reference sequence). The CDR3 runs to 14 residues. The DNA of the CDR3 is TGTGCCAGCAGCTTATGTGGGGTCGATCAGCCCCAGCATTTT. It yields the protein CASSLCGVDQPQHF.

Notes on this clonotype: Sequence at one end of the junction differs from germline and may be a read error. The genes are TRBV7-9 and TRBJ2-1; D unclear. CDR3 length: 16 residues. Per germline, CDR1 SEHNR and CDR2 FQNEAQ (reference sequence). The CDR3 sequence: CACSSTREGTYNEQFF. CDR3 coding DNA: TGTGCCTGCAGCTCTACAAGGGAAGGGACCTACAATGAGCAGTTCTTC.

Points on this clonotype: The junction departs from the called germline gene at one end, perhaps through a read error. This rearrangement joins TRBV5-4 to TRBJ2-5, with D unresolved. Germline V gene lookup returns CDR1 SGHNT and CDR2 YYREEE (reference sequence). The CDR3 is 15 residues long. CDR3 coding DNA: TGTGCCAGCAGCTCGAGTATGGATGCCCAAGTGACCCAGTACTTC. Encoded protein: CASSSSMDAQVTQYF.

In regard to this clonotype: Possible read error: a much larger clone is one base away. The gene calls are TRBV10-3 and TRBJ2-3, with D hard to call. The CDR3 totals 13 residues. Germline-derived CDR1 and CDR2 are ENHRY and SYGVKD. Here the CDR3 reads CVIDESYADTQYF. Written as DNA, the CDR3 is TGTGTCATCGATGAGTCGTATGCAGATACGCAGTATTTT.

This clonotype turned up a few times. This chain connects TRBV19 to TRBJ1-1; D not certain. The CDR3 has 14 amino acids. Germline V gives CDR1 LNHDA, CDR2 SQIVND (reference sequence). Trimming removed 4 bases at V and 6 bases at J, with 15 bases between. CDR3 DNA: TGTGCCAGTAGTACCCAAGGGCGGGGAGCTGAAGCTTTCTTT. Amino acid sequence: CASSTQGRGAEAFF.

Remarks on this clonotype: The CDR3 does not end in the conserved phenylalanine or tryptophan, so this is likely a read error. The chain has TRBV20-1 and TRBJ1-1; TRBD1 might be the D (5 bases). This CDR3 comprises 13 residues. V was shortened by 5 bases and J by 6 bases, with 16 bases between the two germline ends. CDR1 is DFQATT, CDR2 SNEGSKA, per germline (reference sequence). CDR3 sequence: CSAVWNGGAEAFL. CDR3 DNA: TGCAGTGCTGTTTGGAACGGGGGGGCTGAAGCTTTCCTT.

This clonotype has a count of ten or more. The chain recombines TRBV18 with TRBJ2-3; D not resolved. Deletions cut 1 base from V and 10 bases from J, with 18 bases between. This CDR3 is 15 amino acids long. Germline CDR1 and CDR2: KGHSH and LQKENI. CDR3 DNA sequence: TGTGCCAGCTCACCACTGAACGGCCCGGAGACGGCGCAGTATTTT. It yields the protein CASSPLNGPETAQYF.

In this sample, this clonotype turned up many times. Mismatch with germline at one junction end may stem from a read error. The chain couples TRBV5-1 to TRBJ2-1, with 9 positions matching TRBD1. CDR1 and CDR2 (germline): SGHRS, YFSETQ. The CDR3 runs to 15 residues. The CDR3 is CAGSDPGQGLNEQFF. The CDR3 nucleotides read TGCGCCGGCAGCGATCCGGGACAGGGACTGAATGAGCAGTTCTTC.

This clonotype occurred many times. The genes are TRBV28 and TRBJ2-1; possible D gene TRBD2, 5 bases. Germline CDR1 is MDHEN and CDR2 is SYDVKM. The CDR3 is 17 amino acids. The V and J ends lost 3 bases and 0 bases respectively, with 15 bases between them. The CDR3 reads CASSFRGWFSSYNEQFF. CDR3 nucleotides: TGTGCCAGCAGTTTCCGGGGTTGGTTTAGCTCCTACAATGAGCAGTTCTTC.

The rearrangement joins TRBV6-5 to TRBJ1-2, with no clear D. The V and J ends lost 8 bases and 0 bases respectively, with 7 bases between them. The CDR3 spans 12 residues. In germline, CDR1 is MNHEY, CDR2 SVGAGI. The CDR3 sequence is CASSKANYGYTF. The CDR3 DNA reads as TGTGCCAGCTCGAAAGCTAACTATGGCTACACCTTC.

In regard to this clonotype: The conserved phenylalanine or tryptophan normally closing the CDR3 is absent here, so this likely arose from a read error. It is unclear where the CDR3 begins or ends on the DNA, so no DNA is shown, and the CDR3 is as TCRdb lists it. CDR3 region: CASSYREYDEQHL. The chain combines TRBV6-2 or TRBV6-3 with TRBJ2-7; the table's TRBD2 call for D was not verified on the DNA. Germline V gene lookup returns CDR1 MNHEY and CDR2 SVGEGT. Including both end residues, the CDR3 is 13 amino acids long.

The chain uses TRBV20-1 and TRBJ2-7; 13 nucleotides line up with TRBD2. The CDR3 sequence is 14 residues long. CDR1 and CDR2 (germline): DFQATT, SNEGSKA (reference sequence). Trimming took 4 bases from V and 2 from J; bases not matched to a gene: 2. The DNA for the CDR3 is TGCAGTGCTAAGGGACTAGCGGGGACCTACGAGCAGTACTTC. As protein: CSAKGLAGTYEQYF.

The rearrangement joins TRBV20-1 to TRBJ2-1; D call uncertain. Germline assignment: CDR1 DFQATT and CDR2 SNEGSKA (reference sequence). Trimming pared 6 bases from V and 5 bases from J, leaving 17 bases between. This CDR3 contains 14 residues. This CDR3 is CSAFDTRNHNEQFF. The CDR3, as DNA: TGCAGTGCCTTTGACACACGTAACCACAATGAGCAGTTCTTC.

On this clonotype: An end of the junction differs from the germline gene, which may be a read error. The chain combines TRBV12-3 or TRBV12-4 with TRBJ2-7, with 7 bases that match TRBD1. The CDR3 totals 13 residues. The CDR3 nucleotides are TGTCCCAGCAGTTGGACAGGCTCCTACGAGCAGTACTTC. It codes for CPSSWTGSYEQYF.

Notes on this clonotype: The CDR3 end shows no conserved phenylalanine or tryptophan, and so a read error is likely. The CDR3 region is CASSFRGDTQYY. The DNA for the CDR3 is TGTGCCAGCAGTTTTCGCGGAGATACGCAGTATTAT. This sequence joins TRBV12-3 or TRBV12-4 and TRBJ2-3; D gene ambiguous. This CDR3 is built from 12 residues. V was pared by 3 bases and J by 5 bases, with 6 bases between.

The chain combines TRBV20-1 with TRBJ2-1; D may match TRBD1 or TRBD2 (6 bases each). Germline lookup yields CDR1 DFQATT and CDR2 SNEGSKA (reference sequence). V was trimmed by 8 bases and J by 8 bases, leaving 25 bases between them. The CDR3 totals 15 residues. For the CDR3, the DNA is TGCAGTACGGGGGCTCGGTGGATAGGGTCGGATGAGCAGTTCTTC. Protein sequence: CSTGARWIGSDEQFF.

The chain joins TRBV11-2 to TRBJ2-1; 9 nucleotides line up with TRBD2. The CDR3 loop spans 16 amino acids. The V gene's germline CDR1 is SGHAT and CDR2 FQNNGV. The V gene end was trimmed by 1 base and the J gene end by 6 bases; junction bases not matched to a gene: 7. This CDR3 reads CASSLGSSGTLNEQFF. CDR3 nucleotide sequence: TGTGCCAGCAGCTTAGGTTCTAGCGGGACCCTCAATGAGCAGTTCTTC.